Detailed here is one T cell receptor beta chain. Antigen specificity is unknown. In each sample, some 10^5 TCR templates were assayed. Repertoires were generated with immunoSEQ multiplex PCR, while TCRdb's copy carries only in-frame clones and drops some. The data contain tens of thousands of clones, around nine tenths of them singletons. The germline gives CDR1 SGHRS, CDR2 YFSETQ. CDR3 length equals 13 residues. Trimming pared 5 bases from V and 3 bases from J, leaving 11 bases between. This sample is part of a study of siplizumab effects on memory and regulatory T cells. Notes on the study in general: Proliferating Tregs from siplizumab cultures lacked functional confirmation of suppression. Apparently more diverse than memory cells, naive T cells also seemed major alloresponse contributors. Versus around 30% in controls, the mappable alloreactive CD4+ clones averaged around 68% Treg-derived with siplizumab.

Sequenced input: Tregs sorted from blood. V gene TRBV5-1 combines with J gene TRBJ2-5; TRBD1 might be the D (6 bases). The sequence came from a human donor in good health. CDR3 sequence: CASSSQGEETQYF. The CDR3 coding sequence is TGCGCCAGCAGTTCACAGGGTGAAGAGACCCAGTACTTC.